The T cell receptor (beta chain) described here comes from a study of T cells in Graves' hyperthyroidism and ophthalmopathy (dated 2019 in TCRdb). Looking at the study overall: To identify distinguishing TCR V-J signatures, a discovery cohort of about 100 patients was used, comprising under 45 with Graves' ophthalmopathy and some 57 with stable Graves' hyperthyroidism. The approximately 100 discovery patients were divided at random into training and test sets in a 7:3 ratio. Following sampling, methimazole starting at 30 mg daily was given to hyperthyroidism patients, and high-dose intravenous methylprednisolone was given to ophthalmopathy patients. Thyroid tissue and blood T-cell repertoires from six Graves' hyperthyroidism patients were also compared in the study. The paper describes TCR Vbeta CDR3 sequencing of 135 peripheral blood samples, made up of some 40 ophthalmopathy patients, approximately 73 hyperthyroidism patients and 17 progressor patients. Prospective prediction of ophthalmopathy was tested in an independent validation cohort of about 19 hyperthyroidism patients and 15 to 17 patients who later progressed to ophthalmopathy. Beyond this particular receptor, the publication reports: A model built on a 13 V-J signature distinguished ophthalmopathy from stable hyperthyroidism, reaching about 88% sensitivity and about 81% specificity in cross-validation and 80%/75% in testing. In validation, the model predicted progression to ophthalmopathy with approximately 71% sensitivity and about 73% specificity, a median of about six months before onset. Most expanded thyroid clonotypes (frequency above 0.001) were also detected in blood, a finding suggesting that blood repertoires may reflect thyroid immune responses. No statistical method was used to fix the sample size in advance, and group allocation was not hidden from the investigators.

The TCR beta CDR3 regions were amplified from RNA transcripts. A first-round RT-PCR of the TCR CDR3 used the HTBI primer set with the Qiagen OneStep RT-PCR kit. A second multiplex PCR round built the libraries, followed by size selection and purification. Sequencing of the libraries was done on an Illumina HiSeq2000 using paired-end 100 bp reads. The original methods were these. SOAPnuke was used to process the raw data, throwing out any read that contained adapters or uncalled bases, had a mean Phred below 15, or lacked an exact constant-primer or identifier match. COPE v1.2.5 was used to merge high-quality paired reads, and clonotypes were defined as unique nucleotide sequences. MiTCR v1.1 was used to align the clonotypes against IMGT TRBV, TRBD and TRBJ reference segments. The analysis was restricted to V-J combinations with a frequency above 0.0001, which together covered approximately 99% of the repertoires. A TCS score was defined as the ratio between F50 (clonal expansion) and ExV (chaos), using BLOSUM62-based TCRdist between CDR3 peptides within each V-J. Welch's t-statistics and random forest reduced roughly 540 V-J features to around 14, which were used in a naive Bayes classifier (R e1071). Thyroid-blood repertoire similarity was quantified with the Morisita-Horn index. TCRdb reprocessing: public reads trimmed at Q25 with fastp, clones called with MiXCR, in-frame beta chains kept. Each entry is one CDR3 protein sequence, shown with its most common DNA and genes. These V and J calls originate from TCRdb's pipeline instead of the authors' own analysis. For this sample there are a few hundred thousand distinct CDR3 sequences; 40% to 55% appear just once. Jointly, the top ten make up 19% of the sample.

Any patient with an uncontrolled infection, another autoimmune disease, pregnancy or lactation was excluded. Diagnoses relied on clinical symptoms, serum thyroxine and TRAb, thyroid ultrasound and orbital computed tomography. Trizol reagent was used to extract total RNA, and RNA quality was then checked on an Agilent 2100 Bioanalyzer. This clonotype has just a few counts. It lacks a known antigen. Per-base qualities were not stored, and no clone one base away is much larger. This TCR derives from an adult woman with Graves' disease, either hyperthyroidism or ophthalmopathy (not recorded which). The sequenced sample was peripheral blood or thyroid tissue (not recorded which).

The nucleotides are TGTGCCAGCAGCTTAGTGGTCGGGTCACCCCTCCACTTT. Its protein product is CASSLVVGSPLHF. The rearrangement joined TRBV7-8 to TRBJ1-6; the D gene is unclear. From a lookup of the germline V gene, CDR1 and CDR2 are SGHVS and FQNEAQ. Including cysteine and phenylalanine, the CDR3 has 13 amino acids. Only the CDR3 region is kept as DNA, spanning 39 bases read in frame from base 1. V is shortened by 1 base, J by 10 bases, and the region joining them spans 8 bases.